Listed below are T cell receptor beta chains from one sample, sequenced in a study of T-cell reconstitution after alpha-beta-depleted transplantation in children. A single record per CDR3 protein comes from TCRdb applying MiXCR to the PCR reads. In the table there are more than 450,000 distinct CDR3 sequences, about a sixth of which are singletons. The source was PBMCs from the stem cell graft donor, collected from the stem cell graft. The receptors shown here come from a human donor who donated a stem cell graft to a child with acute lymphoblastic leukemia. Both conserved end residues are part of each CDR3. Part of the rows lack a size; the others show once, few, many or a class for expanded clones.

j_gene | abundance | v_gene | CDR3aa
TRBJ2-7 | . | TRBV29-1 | CSVVDRSEQYF
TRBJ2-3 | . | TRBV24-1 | CATSDPSGSPPDTQYF
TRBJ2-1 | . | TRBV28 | CASSPILAVSYNEQFF
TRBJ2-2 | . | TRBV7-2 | CASTDRGPGELFF
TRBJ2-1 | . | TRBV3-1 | CASSPYLYNEQFF
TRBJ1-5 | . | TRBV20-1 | CSALPLPGQGDQPQHF
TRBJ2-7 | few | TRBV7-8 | CASSLRGRPYEQYF
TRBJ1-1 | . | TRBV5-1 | CASSPRTGDTEAFF
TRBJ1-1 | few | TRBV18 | CASSSSRGQGRTEAFF
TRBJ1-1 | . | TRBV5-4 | CASSLGIAQNTEAFF
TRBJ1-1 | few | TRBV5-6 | CASSLVGETEAFF
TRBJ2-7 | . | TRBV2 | CASNGRRSYEQYF
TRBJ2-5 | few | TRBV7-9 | CASTPGETQYF
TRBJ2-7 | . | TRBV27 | CASSLTGATYEQYF
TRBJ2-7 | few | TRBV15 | CATSRTGGPFHEQYF
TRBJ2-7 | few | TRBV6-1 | CASSPRDRSLDEQYF
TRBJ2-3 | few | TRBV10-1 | CASSESTTAWDTQYF
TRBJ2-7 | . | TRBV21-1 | CASSALNGCDEQYF
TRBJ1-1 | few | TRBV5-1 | CASSPGDQGWAFF
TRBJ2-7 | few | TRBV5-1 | CASSRDGGQSYEQYF
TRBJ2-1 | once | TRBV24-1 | CATSDSRTRGMEQFF
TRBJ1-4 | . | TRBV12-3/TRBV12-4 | CASRSGGEEKLFF
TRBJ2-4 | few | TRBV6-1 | CASSEGGGPIQYF
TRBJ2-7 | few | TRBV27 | CASRPALRSEQYF
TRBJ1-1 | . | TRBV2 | CATPRGAEAFF
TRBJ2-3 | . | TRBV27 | CASSLRWLATDTQYF
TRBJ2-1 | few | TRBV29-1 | CSVLAGVGNEQFF
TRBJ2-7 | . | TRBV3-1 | CTSCTVYEQYF
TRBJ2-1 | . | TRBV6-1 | CASSRQTEYNEQFF